A single sample gave rise to the 21 T cell receptor beta chains below, sequenced in a study of T cell responses to AZD1222 COVID-19 vaccine. Assay: immunoSEQ multiplex PCR; the TCRdb copy retains only in-frame clones and omits some. Here the sample spans tens of thousands of clones, more than 80% being singletons. Sample: peripheral blood, taken on day 0 of AZD1222 vaccination. The receptor source for this set is an adult in good health.

This chain uses TRBV6-5 with TRBJ1-5; D ambiguous. This CDR3 comprises 14 residues. CDR1 is MNHEY and CDR2 is SVGAGI in the germline V gene. V lost 2 bases, J lost 2 bases, and 7 bases lay in between. The CDR3 DNA sequence: TGTGCCAGCAGTTACCGGGCGGGCAATCAGCCCCAGCATTTT. Amino acids: CASSYRAGNQPQHF.

The chain is built from TRBV11-3 and TRBJ2-1; D is unclear. Germline assignment: CDR1 SGHNT and CDR2 YENEEA. V lost 1 base, J lost 5 bases, and 6 bases lay in between. The CDR3 is 13 amino acids. The CDR3 loop is CASSLGLDNEQFF. CDR3 sequence (DNA): TGTGCCAGCAGCTTAGGACTCGACAATGAGCAGTTCTTC.

V is TRBV6-2 or TRBV6-3 and J is TRBJ2-5; TRBD2 is a possible D gene (6 bases). The germline gives CDR1 MNHEY, CDR2 SVGEGT. The germline V and J ends were trimmed by 2 bases and 5 bases, with 6 bases remaining between them. This CDR3 has 12 amino acids. This CDR3 is CASSYGGETQYF. The CDR3 coding sequence is TGTGCCAGCAGTTACGGAGGGGAGACCCAGTACTTC.

The chain has TRBV20-1 and TRBJ1-2; D not certain. Germline V lookup: CDR1 DFQATT, CDR2 SNEGSKA (reference sequence). The V end lost 8 bases, the J end lost 6 bases, and 13 bases lay between the germline ends. The CDR3 has 11 amino acids. The CDR3 reads CSPPGSDGYTF. DNA of the CDR3: TGCAGTCCCCCGGGGTCCGATGGCTACACCTTC.

This chain uses TRBV6-5 with TRBJ2-2; D gene uncertain. The CDR3 is made up of 14 amino acids. V gave up 6 bases and J gave up 3 bases, with 11 bases separating them. The germline V gene has CDR1 MNHEY and CDR2 SVGAGI. CDR3 region: CASSNRRYTGELFF. The CDR3 DNA is TGTGCCAGCAGCAATAGACGGTACACCGGGGAGCTGTTTTTT.

CDR3: CASSQAPGGADTGELFF. CDR3 sequence (DNA): TGCGCCAGCAGCCAAGCCCCTGGGGGGGCGGACACCGGGGAGCTGTTTTTT. The chain links TRBV4-3 to TRBJ2-2, with a weak D call TRBD2 (7 bases). Germline V CDR1 and CDR2: LGHNA, YSLEER. The CDR3 totals 17 residues. Trimming took off 1 base at V and 3 bases at J, with 15 bases between the two ends.

V and J are TRBV12-3 or TRBV12-4 and TRBJ2-7; D is possibly TRBD1 (6 bases). The CDR3 contains 12 residues. Trimming removed 5 bases from V and 4 bases from J, with 9 bases in between. The CDR3 sequence is CASSAQGYEQYF. For the CDR3, the DNA is TGTGCCAGCAGTGCCCAGGGGTACGAGCAGTACTTC.

CDR3 sequence reads: CASSYIAGYNEQFF. In DNA form, the CDR3 reads TGTGCCAGCAGTTACATAGCGGGCTACAATGAGCAGTTCTTC. The chain is built from TRBV6-2 or TRBV6-3 and TRBJ2-1, with 7 bases fitting TRBD2. Germline V gene data show CDR1 as MNHEY and CDR2 as SVGEGT. With 2 bases clipped from V and 3 bases from J, the junction kept 1 base outside the gene matches. This CDR3 has 14 residues.

This chain links TRBV6-5 with TRBJ2-2; D not certain. The CDR3 is 10 residues long. Looked up from germline, CDR1 is MNHEY and CDR2 is SVGAGI. V was pared by 9 bases and J by 4 bases, with 3 bases between. DNA for the CDR3: TGTGCCAGTGGCACCGGGGAGCTGTTTTTT. Residues: CASGTGELFF.

A remark on this clone: The sample contains more than one DNA sequence encoding this CDR3. The rearrangement links TRBV5-1 to TRBJ2-5, with 12 nucleotides matching TRBD1. Germline CDR1 SGHRS, CDR2 YFSETQ. V was clipped by 3 bases and J by 5 bases; unmatched bases: 5. The CDR3 loop spans 15 amino acids. The CDR3 spells CASSSRDRGPETQYF. CDR3 in DNA: TGCGCCAGCAGCTCCAGGGACAGGGGGCCGGAGACCCAGTACTTC.

V usage is TRBV29-1 and J usage is TRBJ2-2; D gene uncertain. Looked up from germline, CDR1 is SQVTM and CDR2 is ANQGSEA. There are 12 residues in the CDR3. V lost 4 bases to trimming and J lost 7 bases, with 10 bases between them. CDR3 in DNA: TGCAGCGTTGGAGATGGGAACGGGGAGCTGTTTTTT. Residues: CSVGDGNGELFF.

J is TRBJ2-7 and V is TRBV18; weak D call: TRBD2 (5 bases). V lost 1 base and J 6 bases, leaving 10 bases between the germline ends. The V gene's germline CDR1 is KGHSH and CDR2 LQKENI. This CDR3 comprises 13 residues. Here the CDR3 reads CASSPRSEGEQYF. The CDR3 region has the DNA TGTGCCAGCTCACCACGGTCAGAGGGCGAGCAGTACTTC.

The chain employs TRBV3-1 (or the pseudogene TRBV3-2) and TRBJ1-1; D gene uncertain. The V gene's germline CDR1 is LGHDT and CDR2 YNNKEL (reference sequence). This CDR3 is 14 amino acids long. Trimming stripped 4 bases from V and 7 bases from J, with 16 bases between. Written as DNA, the CDR3 is TGTGCCAGCAGCCCTTCCCGGGGTAAGGGTGAAGCTTTCTTT. Translation gives CASSPSRGKGEAFF.

The rearrangement links TRBV4-1 to TRBJ1-1; no definite D call. Germline V lookup: CDR1 MGHRA, CDR2 YSYEKL. Trimming shortened V by 4 bases and J by 1 base, and 16 bases separated the two germline ends. The length of the CDR3 is 16 residues. The CDR3 nucleotides are TGCGCCAGCAGCCGTCAGCTTCCCTCGAAGAACACTGAAGCTTTCTTT. Translated: CASSRQLPSKNTEAFF.

This rearrangement joins TRBV7-2 to TRBJ1-4; 7 bases match TRBD1. V was clipped by 5 bases and J by 4 bases; unmatched bases: 4. The CDR3 has 14 amino acids. The germline V gene encodes CDR1 SGHTA and CDR2 FQGNSA. CDR3 in amino acids: CASSPRQGNEKLFF. CDR3 coding DNA: TGTGCCAGCAGCCCCAGACAGGGTAATGAAAAACTGTTTTTT.

This rearrangement joins TRBV4-1 to TRBJ2-3; no reliable D call. V lost 4 bases, J lost 11 bases, and 13 bases lay in between. The CDR3 is 12 amino acids. Germline CDR1 MGHRA, CDR2 YSYEKL. The CDR3 loop reads CASSRYGSEQYF. The CDR3 DNA is TGCGCCAGCAGCCGGTATGGCAGCGAGCAGTATTTT.

In DNA, the CDR3 is TGTGCCAGCAGCCCTAGACAGGGGGCTTACGAGCAGTACTTC. This encodes CASSPRQGAYEQYF. This rearrangement joins TRBV3-1 (or the pseudogene TRBV3-2) to TRBJ2-7; 10 bases are shared with TRBD1. The CDR3 runs 14 residues. Germline V lookup: CDR1 LGHDT, CDR2 YNNKEL (reference sequence). V was pared by 4 bases and J by 4 bases, with 4 bases of the junction left unmatched.

The CDR3 DNA reads as TGTGCCAGTACCAACCTTCCCGGGACAGGGTCGGAGGAGCAGTTCTTC. As protein: CASTNLPGTGSEEQFF. The rearrangement links TRBV28 to TRBJ2-1; TRBD1 matches at 9 bases. Losses at the gene ends were 9 bases for V and 10 bases for J; bases not matched to a gene: 19. This CDR3 is 16 amino acids long. The germline V gene encodes CDR1 MDHEN and CDR2 SYDVKM.

The chain carries TRBV27 and TRBJ2-7; D perhaps matches TRBD1 (6 bases). Deletions cut 6 bases from V and 4 bases from J, with 13 bases between. CDR1 MNHEY and CDR2 SMNVEV come from the germline V gene (reference sequence). CDR3 size: 13 residues. The CDR3 nucleotides read TGTGCCAGCAGGCCCCTGACAGGTTACGAGCAGTACTTC. This codes for CASRPLTGYEQYF.

The V call is TRBV7-9, the J call TRBJ1-6; perhaps TRBD1 as D (5 bases). Germline loops: CDR1 SEHNR, CDR2 FQNEAQ (reference sequence). Trimming stripped 5 bases from V and 10 bases from J, with 18 bases between. This CDR3 region has 15 residues. The CDR3, as DNA: TGTGCCAGCAGCCCGGAAGGCGGGGCGAGATCACCCCTCCACTTT. Its translation is CASSPEGGARSPLHF. Full variable domain (rest looked up from reference TRBV7-9 and TRBJ1-6): DTGVSQNPRHKITKRGQNVTFRCDPISEHNRLYWYRQTLGQGPEFLTYFQNEAQLEKSRLLSDRFSAERPKGSFSTLEIQRTEQGDSAMYLCASSPEGGARSPLHFGNGTRLTVT.

This chain uses TRBV7-8 with TRBJ1-1; perhaps TRBD1 as D (5 bases). CDR1 SGHVS and CDR2 FQNEAQ come from the germline V gene. Deletions cut 6 bases from V and 4 bases from J, with 21 bases between. This CDR3 comprises 16 residues. This CDR3 is CASRLGPRDSGTEAFF. The CDR3 DNA reads as TGTGCCAGCAGGTTGGGACCCCGGGACTCGGGCACTGAAGCTTTCTTT.